These 7 T cell receptor beta chains were sequenced from one sample in a study of blood T cell repertoires in COVID-19. Sequenced by immunoSEQ multiplex PCR; TCRdb stores in-frame clones only, minus some. This sample has some 130,000 clones, with roughly 84% found just once. Sequenced: peripheral blood. These receptors came from a woman aged 25 to 39 who had recovered from COVID-19.

The CDR3 coding sequence is TGTGCCTGGCGCTTGACAGGAACTAACTATGGCTACACCTTC. It codes for CAWRLTGTNYGYTF. The J gene is TRBJ1-2, the V gene TRBV30; a weak D match, TRBD1 (6 bases). The CDR3 loop spans 14 amino acids. Germline CDR1 is GTSNPN and CDR2 is SVGIG (reference sequence). The V end was cut by 5 bases, the J end by 0 bases, with 13 bases between.

V gene TRBV5-5 combines with J gene TRBJ1-5, with TRBD1 matching 12 bases. The CDR3 contains 16 residues. The V and J ends lost 4 bases and 6 bases, in that order; junction bases with no gene match: 8. The germline V gene encodes CDR1 SGHKS and CDR2 YYEKEE (reference sequence). The CDR3 DNA is TGTGCCAGCAGCGGAGGGGACAGGGGGCGCGGTCAGCCCCAGCATTTT. Residues: CASSGGDRGRGQPQHF. The variable domain in full, with the rest retrieved from reference TRBV5-5 and TRBJ1-5, is DAGVTQSPTHLIKTRGQQVTLRCSPISGHKSVSWYQQVLGQGPQFIFQYYEKEERGRGNFPDRFSARQFPNYSSELNVNALLLGDSALYLCASSGGDRGRGQPQHFGDGTRLSIL.

This clone has a handful of counts. V is TRBV6-1 and J is TRBJ1-2; TRBD1 is a possible D gene (5 bases). From germline, CDR1 is MNHNS and CDR2 SASEGT. The CDR3 contains 15 residues. The V end lost 2 bases, the J end lost 3 bases, and 13 bases lay between the germline ends. This CDR3 reads CASSEPRQGHYGYTF. The CDR3 DNA is TGTGCCAGCAGTGAACCCCGCCAGGGTCACTATGGCTACACCTTC.

The chain uses TRBV27 and TRBJ2-1, with D tentatively TRBD1 (7 bases). The V end was cut by 7 bases, the J end by 0 bases, with 22 bases between. CDR3 length: 18 amino acids. Germline V gives CDR1 MNHEY, CDR2 SMNVEV (reference sequence). DNA for the CDR3: TGTGCCAGCAAGCAGTGGCGGGACAGCCAATACTCCTACAATGAGCAGTTCTTC. Its translation is CASKQWRDSQYSYNEQFF.

The chain combines TRBV27 with TRBJ1-5; possible D gene TRBD1, 6 bases. Trimming removed 8 bases from V and 1 base from J, with 21 bases in between. This CDR3 has 17 residues. Per germline, CDR1 MNHEY and CDR2 SMNVEV (reference sequence). CDR3 region: CASSLGGGPFSNQPQHF. CDR3 nucleotides: TGTGCCAGCTCCCTCGGGGGGGGGCCCTTCAGCAATCAGCCCCAGCATTTT.

The V gene is TRBV6-1, the J gene TRBJ1-5, with TRBD1 as a possible D gene (5 bases). The CDR3 totals 15 residues. V lost 1 base and J 4 bases, leaving 11 bases between the germline ends. Germline V gene lookup returns CDR1 MNHNS and CDR2 SASEGT. CDR3 region: CASSEGQHYNQPQHF. Here the CDR3 DNA reads TGTGCCAGCAGTGAAGGACAGCATTATAATCAGCCCCAGCATTTT.

J is TRBJ2-6 and V is TRBV11-2; 8 bases align to TRBD1. V dropped 0 bases and J dropped 2; count of bases not matched to a gene: 12. Germline CDR1 SGHAT, CDR2 FQNNGV. The CDR3 length is 20 residues. CDR3 amino acids: CASSLDLEQGVFTGANVLTF. The CDR3 nucleotides read TGTGCCAGCAGCTTAGATCTAGAACAGGGGGTCTTCACTGGGGCCAACGTCCTGACTTTC.